The 21 T cell receptor beta chains in this list originate from one sample, sequenced in a study of blood T cells in healthy people across ages. PCR was performed a second time for about 7 to 11 cycles using a sample-barcoded 5' primer and a J-beta primer mix. One entry per CDR3 protein, called by TCRdb with MiXCR from the 5' RACE reads. The data contain 1.5 million to 2 million distinct CDR3 sequences, over 25% of them singletons. Sequencing was carried out using blood. The origin of the receptors is a woman between 25 and 40 years old in good health.

As to this clonotype: One base away lies a much larger clone, so this may be a sequencing read error. V gene TRBV5-1 combines with J gene TRBJ2-5; 10 bases are shared with TRBD2. The V gene end was trimmed by 7 bases and the J gene end by 11 bases; junction bases not matched to a gene: 14. CDR1 SGHRS and CDR2 YFSETQ come from the germline V gene. The CDR3 has 14 amino acids. The CDR3: CASQTLTLAGEQYF. DNA for the CDR3: TGCGCCAGCCAAACCCTTACGCTAGCGGGGGAGCAGTACTTC.

This clonotype appeared once. The rearrangement links TRBV7-2 to TRBJ1-3; D remains ambiguous. CDR3 size: 16 residues. CDR1 and CDR2 (germline): SGHTA, FQGNSA. The V end lost 1 base, the J end lost 0 bases, and 10 bases lay between the germline ends. Here the CDR3 reads CASSLVGVSSGNTIYF. The CDR3 DNA reads as TGTGCCAGCAGCTTAGTCGGAGTTAGCTCTGGAAACACCATATATTTT.

This clonotype was detected many times. The gene calls are TRBV10-3 and TRBJ2-1; D gene unclear. The germline V and J ends were trimmed by 0 bases and 9 bases, with 9 bases remaining between them. The CDR3 sequence is 13 residues long. Per the germline V gene, CDR1 is ENHRY and CDR2 is SYGVKD. CDR3 amino acids: CAISESVPGEQFF. Here the CDR3 DNA reads TGTGCCATCAGTGAGTCGGTTCCGGGTGAGCAGTTCTTC.

The chain employs TRBV6-6 and TRBJ2-2, with D uncertain. The CDR3 covers 16 residues. Germline CDR1 reads MNHNY; CDR2 reads SVGAGI (reference sequence). Trimming cost V 0 bases and J 1 base, with 9 bases left between them. The chain's CDR3 is CASSYSDRGNTGELFF. The CDR3 DNA follows: TGTGCCAGCAGTTACTCGGATCGCGGGAACACCGGGGAGCTGTTTTTT.

In its sample, this clonotype was seen a few times. The CDR3 here is CATHKPDGRTSYGYTF. In DNA form, the CDR3 reads TGTGCCACACACAAACCGGACGGCAGAACCTCCTATGGCTACACCTTC. The V gene is TRBV10-3, the J gene TRBJ1-2, with unresolved D. Germline CDR1 is ENHRY and CDR2 is SYGVKD. The CDR3 totals 16 residues. Trimming removed 10 bases at V and 4 bases at J, with 25 bases between.

The V and J genes are TRBV20-1 and TRBJ1-4; TRBD1 is a possible D gene (6 bases). Germline V gene lookup returns CDR1 DFQATT and CDR2 SNEGSKA (reference sequence). The CDR3 loop spans 14 amino acids. Trimming left V 0 bases short and J 6 bases short, with 11 bases between. The chain's CDR3 is CSARDRTDDEKLFF. In DNA form, the CDR3 reads TGCAGTGCTAGAGATCGGACAGATGATGAAAAACTGTTTTTT.

The chain couples TRBV28 to TRBJ2-5; D is unclear. The V gene lost 5 bases and the J gene lost 5 bases, with 18 bases spanning the gap. Germline loops: CDR1 MDHEN, CDR2 SYDVKM. The CDR3 consists of 15 residues. For the CDR3, the DNA is TGTGCCAGCAGTCATAACGGCGCAGGCAGGGAGACCCAGTACTTC. Encoded protein: CASSHNGAGRETQYF.

V usage is TRBV20-1 and J usage is TRBJ2-1; 8 positions agree with TRBD2. The CDR3 totals 15 residues. Germline CDR1 DFQATT, CDR2 SNEGSKA (reference sequence). The V segment lost 4 bases and the J segment 6 bases; nucleotides outside the gene matches: 11. This CDR3 reads CSANHQAGGRNEQFF. Here the CDR3 DNA reads TGCAGTGCTAATCACCAGGCGGGGGGCCGCAATGAGCAGTTCTTC.

A remark on this clonotype: Its ends do not fully match the called genes, so a read error is possible. The rearrangement links TRBV12-3 or TRBV12-4 to TRBJ2-3; D may be TRBD1 (7 bases). This CDR3 is 14 amino acids long. CDR3 DNA: TGTGCCAGCAGTTTATTCGCGGGGACAGATACGGAGTATTTT. Protein sequence: CASSLFAGTDTEYF.

The gene calls are TRBV5-1 and TRBJ2-1; 8 positions match TRBD2. The germline CDR1 and CDR2 sequences are SGHRS and YFSETQ. With 7 bases clipped from V and 9 bases from J, the junction kept 18 bases outside the gene matches. CDR3 length equals 16 residues. CDR3 residues: CASGPIAGLRGGEQFF. CDR3 nucleotides: TGCGCCAGCGGCCCGATAGCGGGATTAAGGGGCGGTGAGCAGTTCTTC.

The V gene is TRBV5-1, the J gene TRBJ2-4; 7 bases fit TRBD1. The CDR3 runs 16 residues. Germline CDR1 is SGHRS and CDR2 is YFSETQ. Losses at the gene ends were 0 bases for V and 3 bases for J; bases not matched to a gene: 6. CDR3 loop: CASSLGGQVVKNIQYF. CDR3 sequence (DNA): TGCGCCAGCAGCTTGGGTGGACAGGTAGTCAAAAACATTCAGTACTTC.

In its sample, this clonotype was seen a few times. V usage is TRBV9 and J usage is TRBJ1-1; no clear D gene. The CDR3 has 17 residues. The germline V gene encodes CDR1 SGDLS and CDR2 YYNGEE. V was shortened by 4 bases and J by 0 bases, with 19 bases between the two germline ends. The CDR3 spells CASSPGSERYMNTEAFF. In nucleotides, the CDR3 is TGTGCCAGCAGCCCCGGGAGTGAAAGGTACATGAACACTGAAGCTTTCTTT.

The chain uses TRBV24-1 and TRBJ2-2; the match to TRBD2 covers 8 bases. J gave up 5 bases and V 3 bases, and 7 bases lay outside the gene matches. This CDR3 contains 16 residues. Germline lookup yields CDR1 KGHDR and CDR2 SFDVKD. In nucleotides, the CDR3 is TGTGCCACCAGTGATCCGAGCGGGAGTAATACCGGGGAGCTGTTTTTT. It codes for CATSDPSGSNTGELFF.

V gene TRBV28 combines with J gene TRBJ2-7; 12 bases line up with TRBD2. Germline V gene lookup returns CDR1 MDHEN and CDR2 SYDVKM. The CDR3 is 17 amino acids. V shed 8 bases, J shed 7 bases, and the junction held 18 bases outside the gene matches. The CDR3 nucleotides are TGTGCCAGCCCTCCGGCTAGCGGGGGGGCCGTAGACAATGAGCAGTACTTC. This gives the protein CASPPASGGAVDNEQYF.

V is TRBV3-1 and J is TRBJ2-1; 15 bases agree with TRBD2. The trim removed 5 bases at V and 15 bases at J, leaving 8 bases unmatched. The germline CDR1 and CDR2 sequences are LGHDT and YNNKEL (reference sequence). This CDR3 region has 14 residues. The CDR3 reads CASSSGLAGGEGFF. DNA for the CDR3: TGTGCCAGCAGCTCCGGACTAGCGGGAGGGGAAGGGTTCTTC.

This clonotype appeared many times. The V gene is TRBV6-6, the J gene TRBJ2-1; D is unclear. V was clipped by 2 bases and J by 10 bases, with 6 bases between them. Germline V gene lookup returns CDR1 MNHNY and CDR2 SVGAGI (reference sequence). The CDR3 has 11 amino acids. The CDR3, as DNA: TGTGCCAGCAGTTACGCGGCAGAGCAGTTCTTC. This codes for CASSYAAEQFF.

This clonotype occurred a few times. V gene TRBV27 combines with J gene TRBJ2-5, with D perhaps matching TRBD2 (6 bases). The ends were cut back, 6 bases at V and 5 bases at J, with 16 bases in the middle. The CDR3 sequence is 14 residues long. Germline V gene sequence: CDR1 MNHEY, CDR2 SMNVEV (reference sequence). The CDR3 protein is CASSPTSIAETQYF. CDR3 DNA: TGTGCCAGCAGCCCGACTAGTATTGCGGAGACCCAGTACTTC.

Of note for this clonotype: A read error is possible here, since a much larger clone lies one base away. The chain carries TRBV12-3 or TRBV12-4 and TRBJ2-5, with 9 nucleotides matching TRBD1. The J segment lost 5 bases and the V segment lost 6 bases, leaving 7 bases of the junction unmatched. The CDR3 length is 14 residues. Here the CDR3 DNA reads TGTGCCAGCAGGTTATCCGGACAGGGGGAGACCCAGTACTTC. Translating gives CASRLSGQGETQYF.

The chain's CDR3 is CSVHSQGGSSYNEQFF. CDR3 sequence (DNA): TGCAGCGTTCATAGTCAGGGGGGATCCTCCTACAATGAGCAGTTCTTC. The chain recombines TRBV29-1 with TRBJ2-1; weak D call: TRBD1 (7 bases). This CDR3 region has 16 residues. Trimming stripped 5 bases from V and 0 bases from J, with 17 bases between. The germline V gene has CDR1 SQVTM and CDR2 ANQGSEA.

This clonotype showed up just a few times. V gene TRBV6-5 combines with J gene TRBJ2-1; D is unresolved. Germline lookup yields CDR1 MNHEY and CDR2 SVGAGI. V lost 4 bases to trimming and J lost 5 bases, with 9 bases between them. The CDR3 loop spans 13 amino acids. CDR3 bases: TGTGCCAGCAGTTGGGCCAGAAACAATGAGCAGTTCTTC. It yields the protein CASSWARNNEQFF.

V is TRBV12-3 or TRBV12-4 and J is TRBJ2-1, with D uncertain. CDR3 length equals 14 residues. V was pared by 6 bases and J by 6 bases, with 15 bases between. The CDR3 is CASSQITPSNEQFF. The CDR3 nucleotides read TGTGCCAGCAGCCAGATAACCCCGTCCAATGAGCAGTTCTTC.